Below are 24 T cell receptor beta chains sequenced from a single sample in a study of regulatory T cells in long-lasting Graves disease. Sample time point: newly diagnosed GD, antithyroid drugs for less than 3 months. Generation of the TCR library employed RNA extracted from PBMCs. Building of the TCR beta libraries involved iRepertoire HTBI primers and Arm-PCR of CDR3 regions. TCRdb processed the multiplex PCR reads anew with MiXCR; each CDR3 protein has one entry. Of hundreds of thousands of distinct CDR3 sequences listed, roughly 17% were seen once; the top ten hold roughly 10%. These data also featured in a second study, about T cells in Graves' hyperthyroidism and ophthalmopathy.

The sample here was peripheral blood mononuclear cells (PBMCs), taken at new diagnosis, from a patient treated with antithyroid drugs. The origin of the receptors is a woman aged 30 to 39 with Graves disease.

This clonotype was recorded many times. The CDR3 DNA reads as TGTGCCAGCAGCCTCGGGACTAGCCCGTCCGCTGAGCAGTTCTTC. This encodes CASSLGTSPSAEQFF. The chain recombines TRBV7-8 with TRBJ2-1; 9 bases align to TRBD2. V gave up 5 bases and J gave up 9 bases; unmatched junction bases: 11. The CDR3 contains 15 residues. Per germline, CDR1 SGHVS and CDR2 FQNEAQ.

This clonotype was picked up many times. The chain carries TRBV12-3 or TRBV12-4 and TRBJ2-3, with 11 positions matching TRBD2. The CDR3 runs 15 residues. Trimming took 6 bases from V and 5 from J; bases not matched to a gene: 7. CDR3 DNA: TGTGCCAGCAGCCCACTAGCGGGAGAAGGAGATACGCAGTATTTT. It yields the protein CASSPLAGEGDTQYF.

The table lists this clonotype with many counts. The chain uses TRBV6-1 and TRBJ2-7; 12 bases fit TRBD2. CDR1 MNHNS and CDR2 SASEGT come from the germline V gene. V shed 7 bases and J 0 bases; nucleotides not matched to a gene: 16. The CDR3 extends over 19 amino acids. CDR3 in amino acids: CASTPLRGTTSGSSYEQYF. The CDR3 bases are TGTGCCAGCACCCCCTTGAGGGGTACGACTAGCGGGAGCTCCTACGAGCAGTACTTC.

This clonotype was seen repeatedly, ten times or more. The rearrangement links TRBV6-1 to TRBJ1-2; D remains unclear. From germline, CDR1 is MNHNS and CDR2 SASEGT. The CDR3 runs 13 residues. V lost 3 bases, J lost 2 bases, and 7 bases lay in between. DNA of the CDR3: TGTGCCAGCAGTGAGGCAGGCAACTATGGCTACACCTTC. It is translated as CASSEAGNYGYTF.

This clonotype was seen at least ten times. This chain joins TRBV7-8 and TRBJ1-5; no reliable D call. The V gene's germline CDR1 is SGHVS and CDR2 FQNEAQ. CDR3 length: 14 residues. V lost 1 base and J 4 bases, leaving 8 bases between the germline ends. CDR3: CASSLDRWNQPQHF. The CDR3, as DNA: TGTGCCAGCAGCTTAGATAGGTGGAATCAGCCCCAGCATTTT. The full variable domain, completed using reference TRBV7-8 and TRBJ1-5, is GAGVSQSPRYKVAKRGQDVALRCDPISGHVSLFWYQQALGQGPEFLTYFQNEAQLDKSGLPSDRFFAERPEGSVSTLKIQRTQQEDSAVYLCASSLDRWNQPQHFGDGTRLSIL.

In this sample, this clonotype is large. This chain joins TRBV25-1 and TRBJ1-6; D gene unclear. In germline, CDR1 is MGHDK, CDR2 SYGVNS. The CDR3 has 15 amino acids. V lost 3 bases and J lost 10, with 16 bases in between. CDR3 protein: CASSDSAGSGSPLHF. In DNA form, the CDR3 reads TGTGCCAGCAGTGATTCCGCGGGGAGTGGGTCACCCCTCCACTTT. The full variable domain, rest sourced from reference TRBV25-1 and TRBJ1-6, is EADIYQTPRYLVIGTGKKITLECSQTMGHDKMYWYQQDPGMELHLIHYSYGVNSTEKGDLSSESTVSRIRTEHFPLTLESARPSHTSQYLCASSDSAGSGSPLHFGNGTRLTVT.

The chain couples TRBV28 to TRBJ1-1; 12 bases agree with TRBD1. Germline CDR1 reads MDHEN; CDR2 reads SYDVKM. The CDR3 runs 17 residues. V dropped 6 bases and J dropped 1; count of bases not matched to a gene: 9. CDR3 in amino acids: CASRTGTGGRRNTEAFF. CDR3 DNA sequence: TGTGCCAGCAGAACCGGGACAGGGGGCCGGAGGAACACTGAAGCTTTCTTT. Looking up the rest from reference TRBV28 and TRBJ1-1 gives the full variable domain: DVKVTQSSRYLVKRTGEKVFLECVQDMDHENMFWYRQDPGLGLRLIYFSYDVKMKEKGDIPEGYSVSREKKERFSLILESASTNQTSMYLCASRTGTGGRRNTEAFFGQGTRLTVV.

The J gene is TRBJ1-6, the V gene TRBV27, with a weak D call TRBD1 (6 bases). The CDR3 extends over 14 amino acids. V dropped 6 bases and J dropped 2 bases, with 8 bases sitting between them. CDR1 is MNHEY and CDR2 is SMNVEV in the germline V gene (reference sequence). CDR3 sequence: CASRGGTYNSPLHF. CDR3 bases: TGTGCCAGCAGAGGGGGTACCTATAATTCACCCCTCCACTTT.

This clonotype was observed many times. This CDR3 reads CASSLAEGTSGSEADTQYF. The CDR3 DNA follows: TGTGCCAGCAGCTTAGCGGAGGGGACTAGCGGGAGCGAGGCAGATACGCAGTATTTT. The rearrangement links TRBV7-2 to TRBJ2-3, with TRBD2 identical over 14 bases. Germline trimming cut 0 bases from V and 4 bases from J; bases unmatched to any gene: 9. Germline assignment: CDR1 SGHTA and CDR2 FQGNSA. The CDR3 has 19 residues.

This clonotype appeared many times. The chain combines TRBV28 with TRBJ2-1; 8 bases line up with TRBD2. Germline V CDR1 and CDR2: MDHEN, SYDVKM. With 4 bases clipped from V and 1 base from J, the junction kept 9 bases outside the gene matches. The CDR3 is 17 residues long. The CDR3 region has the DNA TGTGCCAGCAGTTGGGGAGGACTAGCTGGGTCCTACAATGAGCAGTTCTTC. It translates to CASSWGGLAGSYNEQFF.

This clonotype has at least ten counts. In nucleotides, the CDR3 is TGTGCCAGTAAAAGAGCGGGAGAAGGGTACGAGCAGTACTTC. Protein sequence: CASKRAGEGYEQYF. The V and J genes are TRBV6-1 and TRBJ2-7; 8 bases line up with TRBD2. V lost 9 bases, J lost 4 bases, and 11 bases stayed unmatched. The CDR3 spans 14 residues. Germline lookup yields CDR1 MNHNS and CDR2 SASEGT.

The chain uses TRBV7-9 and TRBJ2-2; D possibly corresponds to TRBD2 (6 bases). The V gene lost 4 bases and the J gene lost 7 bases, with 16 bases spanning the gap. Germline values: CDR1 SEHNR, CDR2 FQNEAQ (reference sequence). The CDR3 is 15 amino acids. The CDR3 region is CASSSVSGGIGELFF. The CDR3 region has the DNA TGTGCCAGCAGCTCCGTTAGTGGAGGGATCGGGGAGCTGTTTTTT.

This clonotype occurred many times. The CDR3, as DNA: TGTGCCAGCAGCCTACCCTTACAGAACACTGAAGCTTTCTTT. Translated: CASSLPLQNTEAFF. This sequence joins TRBV5-6 and TRBJ1-1; no definite D call. The CDR3 is 14 residues long. Trimming removed 4 bases from V and 1 base from J, with 11 bases in between. CDR1 and CDR2 from the germline V gene are SGHDT and YYEEEE.

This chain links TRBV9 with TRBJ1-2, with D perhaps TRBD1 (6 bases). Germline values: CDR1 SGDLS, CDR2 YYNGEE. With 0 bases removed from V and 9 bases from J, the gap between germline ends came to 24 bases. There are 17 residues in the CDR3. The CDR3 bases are TGTGCCAGCAGCGTAGCCGGTGACGGTAGGATTCGGGGGCGCTACACCTTC. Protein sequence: CASSVAGDGRIRGRYTF.

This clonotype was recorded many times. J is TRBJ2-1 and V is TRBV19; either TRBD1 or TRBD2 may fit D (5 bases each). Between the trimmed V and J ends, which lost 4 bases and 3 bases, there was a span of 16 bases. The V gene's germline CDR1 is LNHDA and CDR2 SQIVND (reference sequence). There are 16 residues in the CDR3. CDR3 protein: CASSTPGWGSYNEQFF. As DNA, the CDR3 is TGTGCCAGTAGTACCCCGGGCTGGGGGAGCTACAATGAGCAGTTCTTC.

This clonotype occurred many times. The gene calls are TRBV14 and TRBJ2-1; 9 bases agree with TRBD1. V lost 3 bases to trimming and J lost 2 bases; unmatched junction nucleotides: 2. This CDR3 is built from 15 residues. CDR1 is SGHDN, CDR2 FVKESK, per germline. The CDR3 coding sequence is TGTGCCAGCAGCCAGGGACAGGGAGCCTACAATGAGCAGTTCTTC. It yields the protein CASSQGQGAYNEQFF.

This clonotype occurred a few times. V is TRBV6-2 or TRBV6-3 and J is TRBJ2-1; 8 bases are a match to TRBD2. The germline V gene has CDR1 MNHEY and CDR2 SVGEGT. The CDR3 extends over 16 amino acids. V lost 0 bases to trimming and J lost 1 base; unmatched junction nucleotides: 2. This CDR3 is CASSYSLAVSYNEQFF. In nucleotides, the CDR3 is TGTGCCAGCAGTTACTCACTAGCGGTGTCCTACAATGAGCAGTTCTTC.

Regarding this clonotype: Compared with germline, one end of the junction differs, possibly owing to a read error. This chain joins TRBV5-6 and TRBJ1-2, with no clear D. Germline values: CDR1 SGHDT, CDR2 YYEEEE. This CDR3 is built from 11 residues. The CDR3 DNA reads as TGTGCCAGCAGCTCCAATTTAAATAAAGCCTTC. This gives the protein CASSSNLNKAF.

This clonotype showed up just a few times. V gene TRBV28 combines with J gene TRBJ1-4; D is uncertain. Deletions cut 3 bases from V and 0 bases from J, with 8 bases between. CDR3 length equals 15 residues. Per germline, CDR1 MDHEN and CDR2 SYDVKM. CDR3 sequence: CASSLEGATNEKLFF. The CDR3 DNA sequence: TGTGCCAGCAGTTTGGAGGGAGCAACTAATGAAAAACTGTTTTTT.

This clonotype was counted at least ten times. Here the CDR3 DNA reads TGTGCCATCAGTGGTGGGGCAGGGGGCACAGATACGCAGTATTTT. This sequence encodes CAISGGAGGTDTQYF. The rearrangement uses TRBV10-3 and TRBJ2-3; possible D gene TRBD1, 6 bases. CDR3 size: 15 residues. The germline CDR1 and CDR2 sequences are ENHRY and SYGVKD. V dropped 4 bases and J dropped 1 base, with 12 bases sitting between them.

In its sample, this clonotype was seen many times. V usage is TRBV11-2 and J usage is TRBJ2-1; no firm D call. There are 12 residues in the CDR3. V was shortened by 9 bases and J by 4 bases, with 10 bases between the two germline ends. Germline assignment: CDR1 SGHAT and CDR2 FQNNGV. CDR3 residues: CASEMGYNEQFF. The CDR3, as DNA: TGTGCCAGTGAAATGGGATACAATGAGCAGTTCTTC.

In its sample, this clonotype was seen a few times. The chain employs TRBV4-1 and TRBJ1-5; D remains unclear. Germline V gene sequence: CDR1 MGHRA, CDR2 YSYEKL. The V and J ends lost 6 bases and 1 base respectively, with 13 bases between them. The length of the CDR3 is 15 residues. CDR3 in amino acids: CASSRGEGSNQPQHF. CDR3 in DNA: TGCGCCAGCAGTCGTGGGGAGGGAAGCAATCAGCCCCAGCATTTT.

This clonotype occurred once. CDR3 nucleotide sequence: TGTGCCAGCTGCCGACTAGCGGCCTTATACGAGCAGTTCTTC. This gives the protein CASCRLAALYEQFF. This rearrangement joins TRBV2 to TRBJ2-1; 9 bases align to TRBD2. The CDR3 is 14 residues long. CDR1 SNHLY and CDR2 FYNNEI come from the germline V gene. The V gene end was trimmed by 8 bases and the J gene end by 10 bases; junction bases not matched to a gene: 12.

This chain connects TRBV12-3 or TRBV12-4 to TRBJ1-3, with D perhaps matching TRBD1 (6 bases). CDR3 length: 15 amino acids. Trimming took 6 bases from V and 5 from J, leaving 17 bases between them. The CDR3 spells CASRSGHSYRNTIYF. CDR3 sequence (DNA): TGTGCCAGCAGGTCGGGACACTCGTACCGAAACACCATATATTTT.